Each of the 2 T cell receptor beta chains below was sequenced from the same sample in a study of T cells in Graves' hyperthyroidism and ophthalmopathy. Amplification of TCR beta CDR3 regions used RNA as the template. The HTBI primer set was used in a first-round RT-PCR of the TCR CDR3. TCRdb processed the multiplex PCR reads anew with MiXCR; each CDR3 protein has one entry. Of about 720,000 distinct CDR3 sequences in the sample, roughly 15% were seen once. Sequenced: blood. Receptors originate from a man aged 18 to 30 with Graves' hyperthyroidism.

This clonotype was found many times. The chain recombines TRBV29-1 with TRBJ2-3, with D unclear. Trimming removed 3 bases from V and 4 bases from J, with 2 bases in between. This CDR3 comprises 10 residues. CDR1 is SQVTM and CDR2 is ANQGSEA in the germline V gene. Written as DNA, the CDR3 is TGCAGCGTTGACTCAGATACGCAGTATTTT. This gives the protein CSVDSDTQYF.

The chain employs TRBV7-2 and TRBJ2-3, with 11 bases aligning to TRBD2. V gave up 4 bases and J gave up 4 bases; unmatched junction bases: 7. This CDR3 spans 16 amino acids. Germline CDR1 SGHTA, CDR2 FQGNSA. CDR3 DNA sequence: TGTGCCAGCAGCTCCCGACTAGCGGGAAGTTCAGATACGCAGTATTTT. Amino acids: CASSSRLAGSSDTQYF.